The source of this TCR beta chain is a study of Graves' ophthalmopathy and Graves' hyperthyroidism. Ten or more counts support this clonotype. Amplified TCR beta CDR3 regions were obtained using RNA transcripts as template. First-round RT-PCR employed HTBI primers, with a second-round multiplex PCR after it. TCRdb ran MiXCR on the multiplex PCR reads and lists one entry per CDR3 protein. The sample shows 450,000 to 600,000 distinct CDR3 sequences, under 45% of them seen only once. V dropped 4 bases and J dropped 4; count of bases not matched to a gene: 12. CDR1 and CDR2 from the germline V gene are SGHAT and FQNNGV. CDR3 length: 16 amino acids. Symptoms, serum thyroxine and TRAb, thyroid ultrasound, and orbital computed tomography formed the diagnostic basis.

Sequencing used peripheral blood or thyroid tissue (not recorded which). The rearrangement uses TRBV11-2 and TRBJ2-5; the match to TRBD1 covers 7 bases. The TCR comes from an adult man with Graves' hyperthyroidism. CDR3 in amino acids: CASSSQLRQGRETQYF. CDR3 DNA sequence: TGTGCCAGCAGCTCGCAACTCCGACAGGGACGAGAGACCCAGTACTTC. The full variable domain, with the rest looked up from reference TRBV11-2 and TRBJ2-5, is EAGVAQSPRYKIIEKRQSVAFWCNPISGHATLYWYQQILGQGPKLLIQFQNNGVVDDSQLPKDRFSAERLKGVDSTLKIQPAKLEDSAVYLCASSSQLRQGRETQYFGPGTRLLVL.